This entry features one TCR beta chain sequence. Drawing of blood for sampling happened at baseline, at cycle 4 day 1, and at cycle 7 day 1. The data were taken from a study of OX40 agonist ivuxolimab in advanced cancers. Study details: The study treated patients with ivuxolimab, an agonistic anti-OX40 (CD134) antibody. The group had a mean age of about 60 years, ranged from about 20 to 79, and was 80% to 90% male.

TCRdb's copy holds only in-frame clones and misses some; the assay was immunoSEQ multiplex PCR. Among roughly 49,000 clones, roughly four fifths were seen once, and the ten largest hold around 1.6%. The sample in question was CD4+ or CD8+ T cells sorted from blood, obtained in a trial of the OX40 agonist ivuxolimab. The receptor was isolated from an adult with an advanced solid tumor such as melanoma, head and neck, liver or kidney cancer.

The chain's CDR3 is CASQGASGQETQYF. The CDR3 DNA reads as TGTGCCTCCCAGGGGGCTAGCGGTCAAGAGACCCAGTACTTC. V is TRBV30 and J is TRBJ2-5, with D perhaps TRBD1 (8 bases). This CDR3 comprises 14 residues. Trimming stripped 7 bases from V and 2 bases from J, with 17 bases between. The germline V gene has CDR1 GTSNPN and CDR2 SVGIG (reference sequence).